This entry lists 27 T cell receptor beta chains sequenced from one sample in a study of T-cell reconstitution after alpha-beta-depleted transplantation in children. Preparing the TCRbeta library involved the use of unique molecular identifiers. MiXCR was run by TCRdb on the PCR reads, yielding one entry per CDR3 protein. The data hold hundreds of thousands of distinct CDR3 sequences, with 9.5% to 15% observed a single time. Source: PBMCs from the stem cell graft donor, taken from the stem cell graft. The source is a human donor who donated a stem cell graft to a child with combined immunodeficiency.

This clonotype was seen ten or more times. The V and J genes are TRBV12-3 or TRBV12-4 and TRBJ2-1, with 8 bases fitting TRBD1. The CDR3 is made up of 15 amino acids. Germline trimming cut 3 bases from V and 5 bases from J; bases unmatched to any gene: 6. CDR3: CASSLWQGAHNEQFF. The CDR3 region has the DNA TGTGCCAGCAGTTTGTGGCAGGGGGCTCACAATGAGCAGTTCTTC.

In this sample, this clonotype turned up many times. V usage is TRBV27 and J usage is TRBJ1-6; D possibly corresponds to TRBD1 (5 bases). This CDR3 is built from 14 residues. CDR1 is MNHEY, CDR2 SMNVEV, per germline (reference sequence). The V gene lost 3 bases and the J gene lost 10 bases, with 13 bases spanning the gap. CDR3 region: CASSFRGGMSPLHF. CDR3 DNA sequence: TGTGCCAGCAGTTTCCGGGGGGGGATGTCACCCCTCCACTTT.

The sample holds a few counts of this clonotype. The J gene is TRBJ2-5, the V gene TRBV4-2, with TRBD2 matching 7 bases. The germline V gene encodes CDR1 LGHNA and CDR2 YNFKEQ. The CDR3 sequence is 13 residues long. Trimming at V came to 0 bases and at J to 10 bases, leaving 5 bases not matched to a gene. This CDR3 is CASSQDPGEGQYF. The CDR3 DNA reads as TGTGCCAGCAGCCAAGATCCGGGGGAGGGCCAGTACTTC.

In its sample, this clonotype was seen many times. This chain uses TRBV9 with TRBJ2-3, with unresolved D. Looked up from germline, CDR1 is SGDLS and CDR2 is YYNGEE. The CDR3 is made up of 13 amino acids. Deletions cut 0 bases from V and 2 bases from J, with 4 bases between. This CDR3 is CASSVATTDTQYF. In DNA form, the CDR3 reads TGTGCCAGCAGCGTAGCGACCACAGATACGCAGTATTTT.

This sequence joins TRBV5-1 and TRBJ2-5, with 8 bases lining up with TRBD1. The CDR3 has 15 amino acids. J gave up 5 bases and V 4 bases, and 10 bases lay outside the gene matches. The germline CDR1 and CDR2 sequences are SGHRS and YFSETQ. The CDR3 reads CASSGGQAHLETQYF. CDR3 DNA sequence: TGCGCCAGCAGCGGGGGACAGGCGCACCTGGAGACCCAGTACTTC.

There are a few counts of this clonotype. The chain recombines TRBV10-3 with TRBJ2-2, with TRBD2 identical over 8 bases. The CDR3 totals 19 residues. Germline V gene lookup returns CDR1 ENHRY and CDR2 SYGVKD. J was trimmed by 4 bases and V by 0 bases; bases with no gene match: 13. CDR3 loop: CAISESALLRGGRTGELFF. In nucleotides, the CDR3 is TGTGCCATCAGTGAGTCGGCCCTTTTACGGGGGGGCCGCACCGGGGAGCTGTTTTTT.

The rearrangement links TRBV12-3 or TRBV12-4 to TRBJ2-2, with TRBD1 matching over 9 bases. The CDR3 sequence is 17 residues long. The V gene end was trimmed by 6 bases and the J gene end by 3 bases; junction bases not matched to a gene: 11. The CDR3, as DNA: TGTGCCAGCAGATCGGGACAGGGTAATATGGACACCGGGGAGCTGTTTTTT. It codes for CASRSGQGNMDTGELFF.

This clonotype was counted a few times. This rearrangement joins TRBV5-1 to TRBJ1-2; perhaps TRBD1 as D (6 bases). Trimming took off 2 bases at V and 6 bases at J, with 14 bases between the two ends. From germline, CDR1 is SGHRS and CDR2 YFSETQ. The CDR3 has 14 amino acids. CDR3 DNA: TGCGCCAGCAGCTTTACAGGGACCCGAGATGGCTACACCTTC. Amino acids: CASSFTGTRDGYTF.

The CDR3 DNA sequence: TGCGCCAGCAGCCAATCAGACTGGGGGTGTGAACAACAGATGAACACTGAAGCTTTCTTT. Translating it yields CASSQSDWGCEQQMNTEAFF. V usage is TRBV4-3 and J usage is TRBJ1-1; a weak D match, TRBD1 (5 bases). This CDR3 has 20 amino acids. Germline V gene data show CDR1 as LGHNA and CDR2 as YSLEER. V was cut by 2 bases and J by 0 bases, with 25 bases left in between.

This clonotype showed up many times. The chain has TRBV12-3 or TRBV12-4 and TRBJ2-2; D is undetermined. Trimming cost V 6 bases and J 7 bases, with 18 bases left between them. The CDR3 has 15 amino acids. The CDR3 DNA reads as TGTGCCAGCAGCGACGCCCCCAGTTGGAGCGGGGAGCTGTTTTTT. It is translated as CASSDAPSWSGELFF.

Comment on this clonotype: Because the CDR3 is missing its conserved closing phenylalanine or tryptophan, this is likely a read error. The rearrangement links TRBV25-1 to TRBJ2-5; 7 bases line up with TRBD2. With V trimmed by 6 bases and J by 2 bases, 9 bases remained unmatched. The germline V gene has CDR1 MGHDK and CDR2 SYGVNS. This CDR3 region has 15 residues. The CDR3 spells CASSSGLAAQETQYV. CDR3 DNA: TGTGCCAGCAGCTCCGGGCTAGCGGCTCAAGAGACCCAGTACGTC.

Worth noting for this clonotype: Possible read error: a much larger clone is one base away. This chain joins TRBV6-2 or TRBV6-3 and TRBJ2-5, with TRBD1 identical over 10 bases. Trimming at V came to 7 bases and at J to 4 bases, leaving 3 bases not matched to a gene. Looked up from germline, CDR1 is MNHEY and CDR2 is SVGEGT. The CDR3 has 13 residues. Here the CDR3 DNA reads TGTGCCAGCAACCGGGACAGGGGAGAGACCCAGTACTTC. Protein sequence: CASNRDRGETQYF.

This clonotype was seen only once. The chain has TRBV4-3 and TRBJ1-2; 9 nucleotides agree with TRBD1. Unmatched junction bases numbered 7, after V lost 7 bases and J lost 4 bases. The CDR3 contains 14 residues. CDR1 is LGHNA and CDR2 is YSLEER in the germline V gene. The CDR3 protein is CASMRDREGYGYTF. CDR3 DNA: TGCGCCAGCATGAGGGACAGGGAGGGCTATGGCTACACCTTC.

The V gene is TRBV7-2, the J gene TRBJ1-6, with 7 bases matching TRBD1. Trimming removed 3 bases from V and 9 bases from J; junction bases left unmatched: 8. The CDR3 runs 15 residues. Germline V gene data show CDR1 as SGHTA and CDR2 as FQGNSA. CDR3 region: CASSLETGKGSPLHF. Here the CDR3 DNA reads TGTGCCAGCAGCTTGGAGACAGGGAAGGGTTCACCCCTCCACTTT. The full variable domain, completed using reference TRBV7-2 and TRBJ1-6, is GAGVSQSPSNKVTEKGKDVELRCDPISGHTALYWYRQSLGQGLEFLIYFQGNSAPDKSGLPSDRFSAERTGGSVSTLTIQRTQQEDSAVYLCASSLETGKGSPLHFGNGTRLTVT.

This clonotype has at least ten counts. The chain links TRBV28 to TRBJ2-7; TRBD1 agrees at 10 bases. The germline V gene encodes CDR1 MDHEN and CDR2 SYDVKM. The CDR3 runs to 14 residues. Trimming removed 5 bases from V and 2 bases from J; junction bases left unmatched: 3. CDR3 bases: TGTGCCAGCAGTGGACAGGGGGGAACCTACGAGCAGTACTTC. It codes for CASSGQGGTYEQYF.

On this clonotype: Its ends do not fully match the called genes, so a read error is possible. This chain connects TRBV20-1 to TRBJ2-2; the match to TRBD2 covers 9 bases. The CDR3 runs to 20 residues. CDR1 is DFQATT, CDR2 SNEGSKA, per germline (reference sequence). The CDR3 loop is CSVRGGGFGGLAIYTGELFF. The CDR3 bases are TGCAGTGTTAGAGGGGGTGGGTTTGGGGGACTAGCAATCTACACCGGGGAGCTGTTTTTT.

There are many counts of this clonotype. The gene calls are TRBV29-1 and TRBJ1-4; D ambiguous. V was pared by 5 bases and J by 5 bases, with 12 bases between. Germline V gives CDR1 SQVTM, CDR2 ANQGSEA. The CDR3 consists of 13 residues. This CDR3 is CSVSQAWNEKLFF. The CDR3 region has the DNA TGCAGCGTTAGCCAGGCATGGAATGAAAAACTGTTTTTT. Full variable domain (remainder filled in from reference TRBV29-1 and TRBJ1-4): SAVISQKPSRDICQRGTSLTIQCQVDSQVTMMFWYRQQPGQSLTLIATANQGSEATYESGFVIDKFPISRPNLTFSTLTVSNMSPEDSSIYLCSVSQAWNEKLFFGSGTQLSVL.

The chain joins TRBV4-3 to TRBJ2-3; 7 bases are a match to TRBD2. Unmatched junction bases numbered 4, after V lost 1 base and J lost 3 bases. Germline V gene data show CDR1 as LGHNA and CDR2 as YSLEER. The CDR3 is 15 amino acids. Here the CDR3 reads CASSQAPGLTDTQYF. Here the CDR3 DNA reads TGCGCCAGCAGCCAAGCCCCGGGACTAACAGATACGCAGTATTTT.

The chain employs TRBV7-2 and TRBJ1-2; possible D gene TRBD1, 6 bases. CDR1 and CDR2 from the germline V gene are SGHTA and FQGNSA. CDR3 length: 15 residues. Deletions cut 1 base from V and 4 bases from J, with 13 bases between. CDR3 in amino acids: CASSLETQGIYGYTF. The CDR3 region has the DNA TGTGCCAGCAGCTTAGAGACGCAGGGGATCTATGGCTACACCTTC.

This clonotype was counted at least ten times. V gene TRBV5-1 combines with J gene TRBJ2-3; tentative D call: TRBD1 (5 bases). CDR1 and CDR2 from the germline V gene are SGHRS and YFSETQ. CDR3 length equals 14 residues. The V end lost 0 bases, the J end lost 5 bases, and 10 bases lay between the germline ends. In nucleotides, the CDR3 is TGCGCCAGCAGCTTGGAAGGGGCCAGAGATACGCAGTATTTT. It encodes CASSLEGARDTQYF. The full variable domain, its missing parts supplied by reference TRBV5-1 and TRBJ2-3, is KAGVTQTPRYLIKTRGQQVTLSCSPISGHRSVSWYQQTPGQGLQFLFEYFSETQRNKGNFPGRFSGRQFSNSRSEMNVSTLELGDSALYLCASSLEGARDTQYFGPGTRLTVL.

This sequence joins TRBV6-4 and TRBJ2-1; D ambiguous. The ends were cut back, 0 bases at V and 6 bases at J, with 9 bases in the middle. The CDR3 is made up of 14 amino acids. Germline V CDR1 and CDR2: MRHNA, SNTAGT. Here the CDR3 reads CASSDSPSRNEQFF. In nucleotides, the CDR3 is TGTGCCAGCAGTGACTCCCCTAGTCGCAATGAGCAGTTCTTC.

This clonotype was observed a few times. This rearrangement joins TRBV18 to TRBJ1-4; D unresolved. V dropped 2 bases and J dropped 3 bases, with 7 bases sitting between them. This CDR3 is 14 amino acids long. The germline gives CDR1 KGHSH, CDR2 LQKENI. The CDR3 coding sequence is TGTGCCAGCTCACCAGGAACAGCTAATGAAAAACTGTTTTTT. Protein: CASSPGTANEKLFF.

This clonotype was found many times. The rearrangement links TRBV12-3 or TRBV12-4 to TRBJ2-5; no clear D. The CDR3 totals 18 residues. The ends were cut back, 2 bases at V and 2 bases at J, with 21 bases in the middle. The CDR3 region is CASSLYVGIAGVQETQYF. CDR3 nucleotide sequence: TGTGCCAGCAGTTTATATGTGGGGATAGCCGGAGTTCAAGAGACCCAGTACTTC.

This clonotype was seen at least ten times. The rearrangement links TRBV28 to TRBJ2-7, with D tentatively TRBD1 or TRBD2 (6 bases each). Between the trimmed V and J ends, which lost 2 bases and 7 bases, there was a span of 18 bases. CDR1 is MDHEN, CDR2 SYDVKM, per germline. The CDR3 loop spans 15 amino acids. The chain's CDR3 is CASSLRSEEGGEQYF. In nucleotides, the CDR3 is TGTGCCAGCAGTTTAAGGTCCGAGGAGGGGGGAGAGCAGTACTTC. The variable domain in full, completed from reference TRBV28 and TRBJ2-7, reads DVKVTQSSRYLVKRTGEKVFLECVQDMDHENMFWYRQDPGLGLRLIYFSYDVKMKEKGDIPEGYSVSREKKERFSLILESASTNQTSMYLCASSLRSEEGGEQYFGPGTRLTVT.

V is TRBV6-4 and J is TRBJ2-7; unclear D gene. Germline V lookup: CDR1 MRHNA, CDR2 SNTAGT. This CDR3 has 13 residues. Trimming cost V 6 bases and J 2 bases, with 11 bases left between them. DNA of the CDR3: TGTGCCAGCAGGGGCGGCCCGACCTACGAGCAGTACTTC. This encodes CASRGGPTYEQYF.

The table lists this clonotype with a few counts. The CDR3 coding sequence is TGTGCCAGCAGAATAGGGACTAGCCGCACCGGGGAGCTGTTTTTT. Translated, it gives CASRIGTSRTGELFF. The chain couples TRBV12-3 or TRBV12-4 to TRBJ2-2; 9 nucleotides align to TRBD2. The CDR3 consists of 15 residues. V gave up 6 bases and J gave up 4 bases; unmatched junction bases: 6.

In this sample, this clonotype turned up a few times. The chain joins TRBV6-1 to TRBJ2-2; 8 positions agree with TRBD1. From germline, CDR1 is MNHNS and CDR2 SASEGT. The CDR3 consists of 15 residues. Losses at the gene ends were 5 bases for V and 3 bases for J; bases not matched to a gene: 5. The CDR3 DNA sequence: TGTGCCAGCAGTCCGGACAGGGTTGACACCGGGGAGCTGTTTTTT. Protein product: CASSPDRVDTGELFF.